This T cell receptor beta chain was sequenced in a study of blood T cell repertoires in COVID-19. For the study at large: The study drew acute and convalescent COVID-19 samples from the United States, Italy and Spain. In each case, the material was cDNA or gDNA derived from T cells, B-cell-depleted T cells, or PBMCs.

Trimming removed 4 bases from V and 4 bases from J; junction bases left unmatched: 14. This CDR3 is built from 16 residues. Per germline, CDR1 SGHRS and CDR2 YFSETQ. Original processing notes: Amplification from reference gene primers served as the basis for estimated nucleated cell counts. Some clones are missing from TCRdb's copy, which holds only in-frame ones; the method was immunoSEQ multiplex PCR. For V, J and clone size, that table is used; D and trimming come from the DNA. The table records over 75,000 clones, 90% of them present only once. Sequenced sample: peripheral blood. This sequence originates from a man aged 60-69 years with acute or convalescent COVID-19. The V gene is TRBV5-1, the J gene TRBJ2-7, with TRBD2 matching over 7 bases. The CDR3 reads CASSPATGGRRYEQYF. DNA of the CDR3: TGCGCCAGCAGCCCCGCCACTGGCGGGAGACGGTACGAGCAGTACTTC.